The next 11 T cell receptor beta chains were all read from a single sample in a study of identifying expanded T cells in peripheral blood. Assay used: immunoSEQ multiplex PCR; TCRdb lists only in-frame clones, some missing. This table has tens of thousands of clones, around 87% appearing once. Specimen: blood. These receptors all come from a person aged 18-70 years in good health.

This clone has a single count. The rearrangement links TRBV5-5 to TRBJ1-3; D is unclear. Germline CDR1 SGHKS, CDR2 YYEKEE (reference sequence). The CDR3 loop spans 15 amino acids. V was cut by 1 base and J by 0 bases, with 8 bases left in between. This chain's CDR3 is CASSLRGYSGNTIYF. The CDR3 DNA sequence: TGTGCCAGCAGCTTGCGAGGGTACTCTGGAAACACCATATATTTT.

The chain links TRBV7-6 to TRBJ2-7, with 9 bases lining up with TRBD1. The V gene end was trimmed by 0 bases and the J gene end by 3 bases; junction bases not matched to a gene: 3. The CDR3 is 15 amino acids. The germline V gene encodes CDR1 SGHVS and CDR2 FNYEAQ. CDR3 region: CASSLAEGQGYEQYF. As DNA, the CDR3 is TGTGCCAGCAGCTTAGCGGAGGGACAGGGCTACGAGCAGTACTTC.

The chain carries TRBV7-3 and TRBJ2-1, with 11 bases aligning to TRBD2. CDR1 and CDR2 from the germline V gene are SGHTA and FQGTGA. The CDR3 spans 19 residues. V lost 1 base and J lost 5; bases outside the gene matches: 13. The DNA for the CDR3 is TGTGCCAGCAGCTTAAACAGGATCCCTACTAGCGGGAGTCACAATGAGCAGTTCTTC. Translating it yields CASSLNRIPTSGSHNEQFF.

This rearrangement joins TRBV6-4 to TRBJ2-2, with 8 bases aligning to TRBD1. From germline, CDR1 is MRHNA and CDR2 SNTAGT. The trim removed 4 bases at V and 6 bases at J, leaving 7 bases unmatched. This CDR3 contains 15 residues. In DNA form, the CDR3 reads TGTGCCAGCAGTGTGCAGGGGGCTACGTCCGGGGAGCTGTTTTTT. Residues: CASSVQGATSGELFF.

V is TRBV11-2 and J is TRBJ1-5; perhaps TRBD1 as D (5 bases). Germline assignment: CDR1 SGHAT and CDR2 FQNNGV. Trimming cost V 5 bases and J 0 bases, with 17 bases left between them. The CDR3 totals 17 residues. CDR3 bases: TGTGCCAGCAGCGTCGCCGGGGCCGTACATAGCAATCAGCCCCAGCATTTT. This sequence encodes CASSVAGAVHSNQPQHF.

The CDR3 DNA is TGTGCCAGCAGCAGACTAGCCGAGTACAATGAGCAGTTCTTC. This sequence encodes CASSRLAEYNEQFF. The J gene is TRBJ2-1, the V gene TRBV28, with TRBD2 identical over 7 bases. After removal of 6 bases from V and 4 bases from J, the junction contained 6 bases not matched to a gene. Germline values: CDR1 MDHEN, CDR2 SYDVKM. This CDR3 contains 14 residues.

The V call is TRBV4-2, the J call TRBJ1-4; D call uncertain. V lost 6 bases and J lost 6, with 17 bases in between. Germline-derived CDR1 and CDR2 are LGHNA and YNFKEQ. The CDR3 runs 15 residues. The CDR3 region is CASRESGGLDEKLFF. DNA of the CDR3: TGTGCCAGCAGAGAAAGCGGAGGGTTGGATGAAAAACTGTTTTTT.

This clone was detected once. The genes are TRBV7-9 and TRBJ1-1; D unresolved. Germline CDR1 SEHNR, CDR2 FQNEAQ (reference sequence). The V end lost 4 bases, the J end lost 5 bases, and 8 bases lay between the germline ends. The CDR3 is 12 residues long. CDR3: CASSSSNTEAFF. The CDR3 DNA follows: TGTGCCAGCAGCTCGTCAAATACTGAAGCTTTCTTT.

This clone was detected once. Relative to the germline gene, one junction end is altered; a read error may explain this. The chain links TRBV11-2 to TRBJ1-6; D is unclear. Per germline, CDR1 SGHAT and CDR2 FQNNGV. The CDR3 consists of 15 residues. The CDR3 reads CASSLRSGYDSPLHF. CDR3 nucleotides: TGTGCCAGCAGCCTTCGAAGTGGCTATGATTCACCCCTCCACTTT.

Only a few counts were recorded for this clone. The chain is built from TRBV29-1 and TRBJ2-2; D is unresolved. Trimming pared 4 bases from V and 7 bases from J, leaving 19 bases between. This CDR3 is 15 amino acids long. Germline V gene data show CDR1 as SQVTM and CDR2 as ANQGSEA. CDR3 bases: TGCAGCGTTGTTATTTCGGCAGGAGTCGGCGGGGAGCTGTTTTTT. It specifies CSVVISAGVGGELFF.

This clone came up once. V is TRBV28 and J is TRBJ2-1, with TRBD2 identical over 7 bases. Trimming removed 0 bases from V and 6 bases from J; junction bases left unmatched: 8. CDR1 and CDR2 (germline): MDHEN, SYDVKM. This CDR3 has 16 amino acids. CDR3 loop: CASSLWREGTFNEQFF. The CDR3 DNA follows: TGTGCCAGCAGTTTATGGAGGGAGGGCACTTTCAATGAGCAGTTCTTC.